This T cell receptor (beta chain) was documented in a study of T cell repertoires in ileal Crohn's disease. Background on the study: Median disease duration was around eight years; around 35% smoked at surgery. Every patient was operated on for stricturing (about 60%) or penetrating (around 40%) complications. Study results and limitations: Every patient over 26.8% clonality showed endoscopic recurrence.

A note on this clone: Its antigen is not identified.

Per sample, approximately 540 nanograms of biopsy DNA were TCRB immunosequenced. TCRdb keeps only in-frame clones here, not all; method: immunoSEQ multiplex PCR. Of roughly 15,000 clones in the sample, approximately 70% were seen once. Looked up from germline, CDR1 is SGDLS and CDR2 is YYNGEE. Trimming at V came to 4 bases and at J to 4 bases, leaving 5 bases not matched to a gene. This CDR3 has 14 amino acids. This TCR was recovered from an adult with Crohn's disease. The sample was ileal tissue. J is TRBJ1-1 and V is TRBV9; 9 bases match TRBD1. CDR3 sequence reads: CASSKGQGTTEAFF. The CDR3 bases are TGTGCCAGCAGCAAAGGACAGGGGACCACTGAAGCTTTCTTT.